This T cell receptor (beta chain) was documented in a study of blood T cell repertoires in COVID-19. Study-level background: The cDNA or gDNA used as material had been derived from T cells, B-cell-depleted T cells, or PBMCs.

This CDR3 comprises 16 residues. Germline CDR1 SGHNT, CDR2 YYREEE (reference sequence). V shed 4 bases, J shed 2 bases, and the junction held 9 bases outside the gene matches. Authors' processing steps: Reference gene primer amplification gave estimated nucleated cell counts. The method was immunoSEQ multiplex PCR; TCRdb's version includes in-frame clones alone and lacks a portion of them. The V and J calls and clone size come from that table; D and trimming were worked out from the DNA. Of over 80,000 clones in the sample, less than 90% were seen once. Sample: peripheral blood. The J gene is TRBJ2-3, the V gene TRBV5-4; TRBD2 matches at 8 bases. The clonotype was recovered from a man at least 80 years old with active or convalescent COVID-19. In DNA form, the CDR3 reads TGTGCCAGCAGCACGTTACTAGCGGAGGACACAGATACGCAGTATTTT. Translated, it gives CASSTLLAEDTDTQYF.